A selection of T cell receptor beta chains follows, all from one sample in a study of T cell responses to AZD1222 COVID-19 vaccine. Here immunoSEQ multiplex PCR was the method, and the copy in TCRdb shows in-frame clones only, minus some. This table holds 100,000 or so clones, 88% found once. Sequenced here: peripheral blood, sampled on day 0 of AZD1222 vaccination. These receptors originate from an adult in good health. Each CDR3 is given with its conserved first and last residue. D genes are given only for firm matches. Expanded clones get a size class; other rows say once, few or many, or leave the size out.

d_gene,j_gene,abundance,v_gene,CDR3aa,CDR3nt
TRBD1,TRBJ1-2,NA,TRBV5-4,CASSPRGGRDYGYTF,TGTGCCAGCAGCCCCAGGGGGGGTAGAGACTATGGCTACACCTTC
NA,TRBJ2-3,NA,TRBV6-1,CASSGGLGAGVFRLDTQYF,TGTGCCAGCAGTGGGGGCCTGGGGGCGGGAGTGTTTCGGTTAGATACGCAGTATTTT
NA,TRBJ1-1,NA,TRBV29-1,CSAGPGWGMNTEAFF,TGCAGCGCCGGCCCGGGTTGGGGGATGAACACTGAAGCTTTCTTT
NA,TRBJ1-1,NA,TRBV2,CASRVIQGLDAEAFF,TGTGCCAGCAGGGTTATCCAGGGACTCGATGCTGAAGCTTTCTTT
NA,TRBJ2-2,NA,TRBV18,CASSSSGKSGELFF,TGTGCCAGCTCGTCATCCGGGAAAAGCGGGGAGCTGTTTTTT
TRBD1,TRBJ1-2,NA,TRBV7-9,CASSTVQGGLVYGYTF,TGTGCCAGCAGCACCGTGCAGGGGGGGTTGGTCTATGGCTACACCTTC
NA,TRBJ2-1,NA,TRBV15,CATSRYQMGEQFF,TGTGCCACCAGCAGATACCAAATGGGTGAGCAGTTCTTC
NA,TRBJ2-1,NA,TRBV6-5,CASSSMGPPIQFF,TGTGCCAGCAGTTCTATGGGCCCCCCCATTCAGTTCTTC
TRBD1,TRBJ2-5,NA,TRBV4-1,CASSHPGQGVQETQYF,TGCGCCAGCAGCCATCCGGGACAGGGAGTACAAGAGACCCAGTACTTC
NA,TRBJ2-1,few,TRBV27,CASSLASANEQFF,TGTGCCAGCAGTTTAGCGAGCGCTAATGAGCAGTTCTTC
NA,TRBJ1-3,NA,TRBV19,CASSSLRETGNTIYF,TGTGCCAGTAGTTCTCTCCGGGAAACTGGAAACACCATATATTTT
NA,TRBJ1-1,NA,TRBV5-1,CASSSDVPGNTEAFF,TGCGCCAGCAGCTCGGACGTACCGGGGAACACTGAAGCTTTCTTT
TRBD2,TRBJ2-5,NA,TRBV5-4,CASSSRLAGDQETQYF,TGTGCCAGCAGCTCTCGACTAGCGGGAGATCAAGAGACCCAGTACTTC
TRBD1,TRBJ2-7,few,TRBV7-9,CASSSTGNLDSYEQYF,TGTGCCAGCAGCTCGACAGGGAACCTAGACTCCTACGAGCAGTACTTC
TRBD1,TRBJ2-3,NA,TRBV9,CASSTSPGQGPDTQYF,TGTGCCAGCAGCACAAGCCCGGGACAGGGGCCAGATACGCAGTATTTT
NA,TRBJ2-5,NA,TRBV2,CASTGDRQETQYF,TGTGCCAGCACGGGGGACAGACAAGAGACCCAGTACTTC
NA,TRBJ1-5,NA,TRBV6-1,CASSEGLTSYYQPQHF,TGTGCCAGCAGTGAAGGCCTCACCTCATACTATCAGCCCCAGCATTTT
NA,TRBJ1-3,NA,TRBV15,CATSRGAGVRSGNTIYF,TGTGCCACCAGCAGAGGAGCAGGGGTTCGGTCGGGAAACACCATATATTTT
NA,TRBJ1-5,few,TRBV21-1,CASSKPGQITFSNQPQHF,TGTGCCAGCAGCAAACCGGGACAGATAACTTTTAGCAATCAGCCCCAGCATTTT
NA,TRBJ1-1,NA,TRBV6-6,CASSDELRGNTEAFF,TGTGCCAGCAGTGACGAATTGAGGGGGAACACTGAAGCTTTCTTT
TRBD1,TRBJ2-1,NA,TRBV4-1,CASSLTGQGRNEQFF,TGCGCCAGCAGCCTCACGGGACAGGGTAGGAATGAGCAGTTCTTC
NA,TRBJ1-1,NA,TRBV6-1,CASSDATYRAVHTEAFF,TGTGCCAGCAGTGATGCCACCTACAGGGCCGTTCACACTGAAGCTTTCTTT
TRBD2,TRBJ2-3,NA,TRBV11-3,CASSLRLAGGADTQYF,TGTGCCAGCAGCTTAAGACTAGCGGGAGGCGCAGATACGCAGTATTTT
TRBD1,TRBJ1-2,NA,TRBV29-1,CSVEDGDRVEGYTF,TGCAGCGTTGAAGATGGAGACAGGGTTGAGGGCTACACCTTC
NA,TRBJ1-2,NA,TRBV5-6,CASSPGLRPYGYTF,TGTGCCAGCAGCCCGGGACTCAGACCCTATGGCTACACCTTC
TRBD1,TRBJ2-7,NA,TRBV5-1,CASSLGQGYYEQYF,TGCGCCAGCAGCTTGGGACAGGGATACTACGAGCAGTACTTC
NA,TRBJ1-2,once,TRBV2,CASSERVDYGYTF,TGTGCCAGCAGTGAAAGGGTAGACTATGGCTACACCTTC
NA,TRBJ2-2,NA,TRBV19,CASSIVGGFIGTGELFF,TGTGCCAGTAGTATAGTGGGCGGTTTTATAGGAACCGGGGAGCTGTTTTTT
TRBD2,TRBJ2-1,NA,TRBV10-1,CAASGGGDEQFF,TGCGCCGCTAGTGGCGGGGGGGATGAGCAGTTCTTC
NA,TRBJ1-1,NA,TRBV5-5,CASSPNTGGAFF,TGTGCCAGCAGCCCGAACACCGGTGGGGCTTTCTTT
NA,TRBJ1-2,NA,TRBV20-1,CSARTGYGYTF,TGCAGTGCTAGAACCGGCTATGGCTACACCTTC
NA,TRBJ1-2,NA,TRBV6-5,CASSYDSLFYGYTF,TGTGCCAGCAGTTACGACTCGTTGTTCTATGGCTACACCTTC
NA,TRBJ2-3,NA,TRBV10-3,CAISDPILADTQYF,TGTGCCATCAGTGACCCGATACTGGCAGATACGCAGTATTTT
NA,TRBJ1-3,few,TRBV4-3,CASSQDFQISGNTIYF,TGCGCCAGCAGCCAAGATTTTCAGATCTCTGGAAACACCATATATTTT
NA,TRBJ1-5,NA,TRBV7-2,CASSYSGSPQHF,TGTGCCAGCAGCTACTCCGGCTCGCCCCAGCATTTT
NA,TRBJ2-7,NA,TRBV27,CASSSPDRRNYEQYF,TGTGCCAGCAGTTCACCCGACAGGAGGAACTACGAGCAGTACTTC
NA,TRBJ1-4,NA,TRBV2,CASSRGFIEKLFF,TGTGCCAGCAGCAGGGGTTTTATTGAAAAACTGTTTTTT
TRBD2,TRBJ2-7,NA,TRBV29-1,CSVGTLADSYEQYF,TGCAGCGTCGGAACCCTAGCGGACTCCTACGAGCAGTACTTC
NA,TRBJ2-7,NA,TRBV5-6,CASSSRTEYSYEQYF,TGTGCCAGCAGCTCAAGGACAGAATACTCCTACGAGCAGTACTTC
NA,TRBJ1-5,NA,TRBV29-1,CSVAQGANGNQPQHF,TGCAGCGTAGCCCAGGGCGCTAACGGCAATCAGCCCCAGCATTTT
NA,TRBJ1-6,NA,TRBV5-1,CASSRSGANSPLHF,TGCGCCAGCAGCAGGTCGGGCGCGAATTCACCCCTCCACTTT
NA,TRBJ1-3,NA,TRBV11-2,CASSSIRSTIYF,TGTGCCAGCAGTTCTATAAGATCCACCATATATTTT
NA,TRBJ1-3,NA,TRBV6-6,CASSPAGYGNTIYF,TGTGCCAGCAGTCCGGCGGGGTATGGAAACACCATATATTTT
NA,TRBJ2-1,NA,TRBV25-1,CASSPGTYYNEQFF,TGTGCCAGCAGCCCCGGGACTTACTACAATGAGCAGTTCTTC
TRBD2,TRBJ2-1,NA,TRBV5-6,CASSLVSGDRGDEQFF,TGTGCCAGCAGCTTAGTTAGCGGGGACCGCGGTGATGAGCAGTTCTTC
NA,TRBJ1-2,NA,TRBV28,CASSLRYRNGYTF,TGTGCCAGCAGTTTACGGTATCGGAATGGCTACACCTTC
TRBD1,TRBJ1-2,few,TRBV27,CASSLRGQGGGYTF,TGTGCCAGCAGTTTGAGGGGACAGGGGGGTGGCTACACCTTC
TRBD2,TRBJ2-1,NA,TRBV7-9,CASSRLGLAVYNEQFF,TGTGCCAGCAGCCGACTGGGACTAGCGGTTTACAATGAGCAGTTCTTC
NA,TRBJ2-3,NA,TRBV5-1,CASSLRPGDRTDTQYF,TGCGCCAGCAGCTTGAGGCCGGGAGATCGCACAGATACGCAGTATTTT